This T cell receptor beta chain was identified during a study of graft-versus-host responses after intestinal transplantation. On the study more broadly: Transplants given to recipients were multivisceral, liver-intestinal, or isolated intestinal. Anti-thymocyte globulin served as induction for all recipients, who then took tacrolimus and steroids for about three years. Study observations and caveats: Early post-transplant falls in HvG clones accompanied the peak levels of circulating GvH clones. Individuals who had graft-donor T cell macrochimerism had allografts that showed high graft-versus-host to host-versus-graft clonal ratios.

Method: immunoSEQ multiplex PCR; TCRdb's copy keeps in-frame clones and lacks some. The table records some 81,000 clones, 70% to 90% of them present only once. V gave up 1 base and J gave up 5 bases; unmatched junction bases: 5. The CDR3 contains 14 residues. Germline loops: CDR1 SQVTM, CDR2 ANQGSEA. Note on this clone: The target antigen is unknown.

The receptor's source is a human donor who received an intestinal transplant. The chain has TRBV29-1 and TRBJ2-1, with TRBD2 matching over 7 bases. The starting material was unstimulated CD4+ T cells sorted from spleen or lymph node cells, obtained before intestinal transplant. Here the CDR3 reads CSVEGTRRDNEQFF. In DNA, the CDR3 is TGCAGCGTTGAAGGGACTAGACGAGACAATGAGCAGTTCTTC.